This entry lists 2 T cell receptor beta chains sequenced from one sample in a study of shared clonotypes between healthy human individuals. TCRdb keeps only in-frame clones here, not all; method: immunoSEQ multiplex PCR. The sample lists 2 million to 2.5 million clones, under 97% occurring once. Sequenced material: naive CD4+ T cells sorted from blood. Subset given: CD45RA+ positively selected. These receptors were taken from a man between 18 and 35 years old in good health.

The chain links TRBV11-2 to TRBJ1-1; TRBD1 matches at 12 bases. This CDR3 comprises 16 residues. V lost 5 bases and J lost 0; bases outside the gene matches: 4. Germline CDR1 reads SGHAT; CDR2 reads FQNNGV. The CDR3 region is CASSPGTGGLNTEAFF. For the CDR3, the DNA is TGTGCCAGCAGCCCGGGGACAGGGGGCCTGAACACTGAAGCTTTCTTT. Complete variable domain (other parts from reference TRBV11-2 and TRBJ1-1): EAGVAQSPRYKIIEKRQSVAFWCNPISGHATLYWYQQILGQGPKLLIQFQNNGVVDDSQLPKDRFSAERLKGVDSTLKIQPAKLEDSAVYLCASSPGTGGLNTEAFFGQGTRLTVV.

The chain links TRBV9 to TRBJ2-5; D might be TRBD2 (5 bases). Trimming took 0 bases from V and 5 from J, leaving 17 bases between them. The germline V gene encodes CDR1 SGDLS and CDR2 YYNGEE. This CDR3 has 16 amino acids. CDR3: CASSVGYAGAGETQYF. CDR3 bases: TGTGCCAGCAGCGTAGGGTATGCGGGTGCCGGGGAGACCCAGTACTTC.